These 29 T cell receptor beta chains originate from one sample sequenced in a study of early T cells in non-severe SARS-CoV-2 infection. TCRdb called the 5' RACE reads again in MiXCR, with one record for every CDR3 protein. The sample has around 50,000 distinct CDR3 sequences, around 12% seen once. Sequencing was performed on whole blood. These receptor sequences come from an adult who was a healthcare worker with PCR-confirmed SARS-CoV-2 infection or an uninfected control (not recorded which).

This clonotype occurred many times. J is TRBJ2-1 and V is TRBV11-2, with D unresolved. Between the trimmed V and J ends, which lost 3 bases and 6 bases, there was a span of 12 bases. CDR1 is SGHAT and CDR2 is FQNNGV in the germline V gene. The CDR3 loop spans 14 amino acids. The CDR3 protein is CASSFWQASNEQFF. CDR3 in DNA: TGTGCCAGCAGCTTCTGGCAGGCGAGCAATGAGCAGTTCTTC.

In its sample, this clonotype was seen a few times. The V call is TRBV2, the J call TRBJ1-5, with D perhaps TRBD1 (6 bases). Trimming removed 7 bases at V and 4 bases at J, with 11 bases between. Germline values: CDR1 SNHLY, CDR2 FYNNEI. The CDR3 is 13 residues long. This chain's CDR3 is CASTRTANQPQHF. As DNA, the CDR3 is TGTGCCAGCACCAGGACAGCTAATCAGCCCCAGCATTTT. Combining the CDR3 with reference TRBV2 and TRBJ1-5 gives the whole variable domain EPEVTQTPSHQVTQMGQEVILRCVPISNHLYFYWYRQILGQKVEFLVSFYNNEISEKSEIFDDQFSVERPDGSNFTLKIRSTKLEDSAMYFCASTRTANQPQHFGDGTRLSIL.

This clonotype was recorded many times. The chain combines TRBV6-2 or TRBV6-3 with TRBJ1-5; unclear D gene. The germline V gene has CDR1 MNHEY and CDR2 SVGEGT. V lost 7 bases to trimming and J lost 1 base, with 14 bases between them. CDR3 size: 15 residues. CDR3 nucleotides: TGTGCCAGCACCAGCCGTGGACTAAGCAATCAGCCCCAGCATTTT. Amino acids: CASTSRGLSNQPQHF.

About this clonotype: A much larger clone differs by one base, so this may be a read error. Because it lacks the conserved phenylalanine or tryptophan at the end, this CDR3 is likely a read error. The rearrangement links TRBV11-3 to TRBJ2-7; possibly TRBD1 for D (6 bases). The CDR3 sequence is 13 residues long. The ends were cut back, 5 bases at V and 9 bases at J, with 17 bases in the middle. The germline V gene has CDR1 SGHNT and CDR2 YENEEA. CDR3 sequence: CASSLRQAYLQYL. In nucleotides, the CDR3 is TGTGCCAGCAGCCTCCGACAGGCCTACTTGCAGTACCTC.

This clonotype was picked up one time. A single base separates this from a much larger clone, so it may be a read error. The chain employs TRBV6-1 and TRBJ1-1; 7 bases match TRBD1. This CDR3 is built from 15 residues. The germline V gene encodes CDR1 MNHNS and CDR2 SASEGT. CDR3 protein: CASSGQGQSNTEAYF. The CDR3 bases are TGTGCCAGCAGTGGACAGGGACAGAGTAACACTGAAGCTTACTTT.

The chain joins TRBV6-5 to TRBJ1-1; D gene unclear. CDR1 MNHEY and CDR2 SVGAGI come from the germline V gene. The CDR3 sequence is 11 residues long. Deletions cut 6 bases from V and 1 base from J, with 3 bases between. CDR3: CASSGNTEAFF. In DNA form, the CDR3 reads TGTGCCAGCAGCGGGAACACTGAAGCTTTCTTT.

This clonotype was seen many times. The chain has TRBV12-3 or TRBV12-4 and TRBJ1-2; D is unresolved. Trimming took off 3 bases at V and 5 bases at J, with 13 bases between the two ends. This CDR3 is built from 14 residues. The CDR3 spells CASSFLASGYGYTF. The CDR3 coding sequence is TGTGCCAGCAGTTTTCTCGCCAGCGGGTATGGCTACACCTTC.

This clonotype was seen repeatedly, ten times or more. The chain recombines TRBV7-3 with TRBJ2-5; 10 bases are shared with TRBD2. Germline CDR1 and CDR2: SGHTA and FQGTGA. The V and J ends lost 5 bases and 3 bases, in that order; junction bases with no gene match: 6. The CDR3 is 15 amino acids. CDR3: CASSLRLAGKETQYF. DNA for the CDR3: TGTGCCAGCAGCCTCAGACTAGCGGGTAAAGAGACCCAGTACTTC. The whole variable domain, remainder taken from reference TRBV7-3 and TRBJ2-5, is GAGVSQTPSNKVTEKGKYVELRCDPISGHTALYWYRQSLGQGPEFLIYFQGTGAADDSGLPNDRFFAVRPEGSVSTLKIQRTERGDSAVYLCASSLRLAGKETQYFGPGTRLLVL.

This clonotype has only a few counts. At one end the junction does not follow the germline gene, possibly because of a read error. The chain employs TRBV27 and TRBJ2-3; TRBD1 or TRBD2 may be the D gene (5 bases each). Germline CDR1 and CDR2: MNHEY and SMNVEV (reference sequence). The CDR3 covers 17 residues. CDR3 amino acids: CASSLLPRGEGTDTRYF. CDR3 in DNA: TGTGCCAGCAGTTTATTGCCAAGGGGAGAGGGAACAGATACGCGGTATTTT.

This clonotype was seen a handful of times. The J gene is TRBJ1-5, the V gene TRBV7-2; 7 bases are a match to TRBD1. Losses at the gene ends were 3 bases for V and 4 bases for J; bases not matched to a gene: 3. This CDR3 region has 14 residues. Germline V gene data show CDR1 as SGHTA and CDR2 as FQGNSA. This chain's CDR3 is CASSLTGSNQPQHF. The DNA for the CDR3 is TGTGCCAGCAGCTTGACAGGGTCGAATCAGCCCCAGCATTTT.

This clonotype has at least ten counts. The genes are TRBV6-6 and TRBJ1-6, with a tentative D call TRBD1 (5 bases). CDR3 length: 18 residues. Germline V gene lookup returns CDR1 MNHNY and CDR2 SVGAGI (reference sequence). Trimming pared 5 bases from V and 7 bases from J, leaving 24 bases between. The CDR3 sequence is CASSLILSRAMGNSPLHF. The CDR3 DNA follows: TGTGCCAGCAGTCTCATACTGAGCAGGGCGATGGGGAATTCACCCCTCCACTTT.

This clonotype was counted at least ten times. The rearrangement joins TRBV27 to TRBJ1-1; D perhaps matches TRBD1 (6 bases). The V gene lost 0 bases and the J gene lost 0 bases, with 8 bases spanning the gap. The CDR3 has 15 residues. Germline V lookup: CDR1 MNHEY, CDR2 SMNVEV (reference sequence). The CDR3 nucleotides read TGTGCCAGCAGTTTATCCCAGGGGATGAACACTGAAGCTTTCTTT. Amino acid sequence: CASSLSQGMNTEAFF.

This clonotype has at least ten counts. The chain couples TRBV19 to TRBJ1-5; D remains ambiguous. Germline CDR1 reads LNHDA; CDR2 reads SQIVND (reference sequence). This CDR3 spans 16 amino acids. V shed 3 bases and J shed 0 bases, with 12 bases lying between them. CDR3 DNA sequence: TGTGCCAGTAGTATTTTGAATCAGGATAGCAATCAGCCCCAGCATTTT. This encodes CASSILNQDSNQPQHF.

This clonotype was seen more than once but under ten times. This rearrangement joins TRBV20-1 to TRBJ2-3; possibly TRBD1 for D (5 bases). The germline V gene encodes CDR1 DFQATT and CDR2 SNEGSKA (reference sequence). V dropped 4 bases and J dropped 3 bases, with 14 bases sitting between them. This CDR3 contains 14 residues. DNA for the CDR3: TGCAGTGCTAAAGGCAGGGCAGGTACAGATACGCAGTATTTT. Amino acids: CSAKGRAGTDTQYF.

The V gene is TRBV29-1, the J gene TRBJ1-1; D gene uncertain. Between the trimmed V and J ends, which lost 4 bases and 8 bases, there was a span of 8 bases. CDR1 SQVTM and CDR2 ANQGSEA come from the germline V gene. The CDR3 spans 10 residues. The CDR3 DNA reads TGCAGCGTTGGAGGTGCCGAAGCTTTCTTT. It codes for CSVGGAEAFF. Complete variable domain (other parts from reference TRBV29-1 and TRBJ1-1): SAVISQKPSRDICQRGTSLTIQCQVDSQVTMMFWYRQQPGQSLTLIATANQGSEATYESGFVIDKFPISRPNLTFSTLTVSNMSPEDSSIYLCSVGGAEAFFGQGTRLTVV.

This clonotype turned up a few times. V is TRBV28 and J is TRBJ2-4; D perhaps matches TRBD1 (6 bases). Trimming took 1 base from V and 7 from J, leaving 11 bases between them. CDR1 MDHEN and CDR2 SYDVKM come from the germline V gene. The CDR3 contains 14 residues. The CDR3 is CASSLYSQGNIQYF. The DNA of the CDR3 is TGTGCCAGCAGTTTATATAGCCAGGGGAACATTCAGTACTTC.

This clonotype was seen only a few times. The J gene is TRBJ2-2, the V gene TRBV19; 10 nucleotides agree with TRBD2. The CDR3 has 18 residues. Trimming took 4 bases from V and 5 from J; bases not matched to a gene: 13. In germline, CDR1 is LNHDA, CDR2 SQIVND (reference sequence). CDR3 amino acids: CASSTNGLAASWTGELFF. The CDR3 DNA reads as TGTGCCAGTAGTACTAACGGACTAGCGGCCTCTTGGACCGGGGAGCTGTTTTTT.

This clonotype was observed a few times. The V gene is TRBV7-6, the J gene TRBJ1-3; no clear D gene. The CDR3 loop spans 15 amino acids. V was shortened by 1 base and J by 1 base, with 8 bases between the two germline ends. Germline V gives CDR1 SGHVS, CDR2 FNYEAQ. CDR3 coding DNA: TGTGCCAGCAGCTTAGGGATAGAATCTGGAAACACCATATATTTT. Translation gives CASSLGIESGNTIYF.

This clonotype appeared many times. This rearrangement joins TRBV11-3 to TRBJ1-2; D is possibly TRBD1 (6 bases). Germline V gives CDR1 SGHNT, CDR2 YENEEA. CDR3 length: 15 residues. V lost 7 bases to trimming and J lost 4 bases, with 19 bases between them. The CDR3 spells CASTLGGATGYGYTF. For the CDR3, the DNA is TGTGCCAGCACCCTAGGGGGGGCCACCGGCTATGGCTACACCTTC. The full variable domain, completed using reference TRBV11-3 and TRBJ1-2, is EAGVVQSPRYKIIEKKQPVAFWCNPISGHNTLYWYLQNLGQGPELLIRYENEEAVDDSQLPKDRFSAERLKGVDSTLKIQPAELGDSAVYLCASTLGGATGYGYTFGSGTRLTVV.

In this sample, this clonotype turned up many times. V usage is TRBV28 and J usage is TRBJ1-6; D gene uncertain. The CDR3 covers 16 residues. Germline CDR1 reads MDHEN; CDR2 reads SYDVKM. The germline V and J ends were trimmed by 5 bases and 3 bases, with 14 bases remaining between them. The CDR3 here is CASSLIQRLYNSPLHF. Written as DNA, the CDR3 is TGTGCCAGCAGTCTTATACAGCGACTCTATAATTCACCCCTCCACTTT.

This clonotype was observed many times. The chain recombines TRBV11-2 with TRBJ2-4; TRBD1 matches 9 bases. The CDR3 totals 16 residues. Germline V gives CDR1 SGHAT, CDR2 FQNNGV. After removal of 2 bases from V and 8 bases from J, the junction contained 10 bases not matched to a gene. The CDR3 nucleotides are TGTGCCAGCAGCTTATTCCGGACAGGGGACTGGTACATTCAGTACTTC. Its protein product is CASSLFRTGDWYIQYF.

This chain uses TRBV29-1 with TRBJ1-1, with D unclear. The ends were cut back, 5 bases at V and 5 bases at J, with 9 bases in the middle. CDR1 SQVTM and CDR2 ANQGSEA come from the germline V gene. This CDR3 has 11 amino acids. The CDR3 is CSVSRPTEAFF. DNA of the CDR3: TGCAGCGTTAGTCGCCCAACTGAAGCTTTCTTT.

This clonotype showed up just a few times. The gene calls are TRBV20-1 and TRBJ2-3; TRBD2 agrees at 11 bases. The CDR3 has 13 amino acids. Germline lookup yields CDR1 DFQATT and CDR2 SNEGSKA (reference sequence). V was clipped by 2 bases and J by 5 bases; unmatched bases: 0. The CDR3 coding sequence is TGCAGTGCTAGACTAGCGGGGGGAGATACGCAGTATTTT. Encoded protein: CSARLAGGDTQYF.

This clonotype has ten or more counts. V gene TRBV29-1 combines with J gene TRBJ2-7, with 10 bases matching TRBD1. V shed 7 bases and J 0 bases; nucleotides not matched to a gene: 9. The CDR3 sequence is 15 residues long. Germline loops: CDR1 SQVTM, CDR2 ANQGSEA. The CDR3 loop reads CSALNGTGVSYEQYF. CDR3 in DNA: TGCAGCGCCCTAAACGGGACAGGGGTCTCCTACGAGCAGTACTTC.

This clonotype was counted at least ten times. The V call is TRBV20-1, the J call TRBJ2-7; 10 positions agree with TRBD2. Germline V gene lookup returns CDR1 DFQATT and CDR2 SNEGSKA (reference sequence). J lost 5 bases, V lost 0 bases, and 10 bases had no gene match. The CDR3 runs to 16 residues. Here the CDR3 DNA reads TGCAGTGCTAGAGACCGAGCGGGAGGGCGACGAGACGAGCAGTACTTC. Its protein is CSARDRAGGRRDEQYF.

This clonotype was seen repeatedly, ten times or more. CDR3 coding DNA: TGCAGCGTTGAAGATACCGCCGGGACAGGGAATGAAAAACTGTTTTTT. Its protein product is CSVEDTAGTGNEKLFF. The genes are TRBV29-1 and TRBJ1-4, with TRBD1 identical over 9 bases. This CDR3 has 16 residues. The V and J ends lost 0 bases and 5 bases, in that order; junction bases with no gene match: 7. In germline, CDR1 is SQVTM, CDR2 ANQGSEA. The full variable domain, rest sourced from reference TRBV29-1 and TRBJ1-4, is SAVISQKPSRDICQRGTSLTIQCQVDSQVTMMFWYRQQPGQSLTLIATANQGSEATYESGFVIDKFPISRPNLTFSTLTVSNMSPEDSSIYLCSVEDTAGTGNEKLFFGSGTQLSVL.

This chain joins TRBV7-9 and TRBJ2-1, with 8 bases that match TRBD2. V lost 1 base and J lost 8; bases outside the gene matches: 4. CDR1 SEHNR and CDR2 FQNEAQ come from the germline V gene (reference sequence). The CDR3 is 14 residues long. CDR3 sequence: CASSLGAGEYEQFF. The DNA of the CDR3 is TGTGCCAGCAGCTTAGGAGCGGGAGAGTATGAGCAGTTCTTC.

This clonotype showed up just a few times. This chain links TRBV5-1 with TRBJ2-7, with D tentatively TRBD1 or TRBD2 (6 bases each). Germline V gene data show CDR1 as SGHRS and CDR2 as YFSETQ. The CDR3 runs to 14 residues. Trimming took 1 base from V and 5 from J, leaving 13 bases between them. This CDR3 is CASSLSRRGDEQYF. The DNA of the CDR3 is TGCGCCAGCAGCTTGTCTAGAAGGGGGGACGAGCAGTACTTC.

The CDR3 protein is CASSPVPGAHSYEQYF. The CDR3 nucleotides read TGTGCCAGCTCACCCGTCCCGGGGGCACACTCCTACGAGCAGTACTTC. The chain carries TRBV18 and TRBJ2-7; D could derive from TRBD1 or TRBD2 (6 bases each). V lost 3 bases, J lost 0 bases, and 15 bases lay in between. CDR1 is KGHSH and CDR2 is LQKENI in the germline V gene. This CDR3 spans 16 amino acids.